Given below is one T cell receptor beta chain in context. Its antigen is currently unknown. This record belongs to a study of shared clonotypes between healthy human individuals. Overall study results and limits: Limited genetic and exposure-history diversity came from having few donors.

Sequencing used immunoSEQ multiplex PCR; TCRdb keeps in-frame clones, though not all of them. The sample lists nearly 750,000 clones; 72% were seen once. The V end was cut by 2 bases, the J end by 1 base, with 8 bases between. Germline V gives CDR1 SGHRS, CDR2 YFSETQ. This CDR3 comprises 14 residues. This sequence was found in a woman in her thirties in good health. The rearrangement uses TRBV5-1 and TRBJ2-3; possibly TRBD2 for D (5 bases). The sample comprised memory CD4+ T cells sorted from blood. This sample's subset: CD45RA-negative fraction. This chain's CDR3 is CASSFGRGTDTQYF. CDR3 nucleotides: TGCGCCAGCAGCTTCGGGCGGGGCACAGATACGCAGTATTTT.